The 18 T cell receptor beta chains below come from one sample, sequenced in a study of blood T cells in healthy people across ages. A second PCR of roughly 7 to 11 cycles used a sample-barcoded 5' primer and a J-beta primer mix. From the 5' RACE reads, TCRdb called clonotypes with MiXCR, one entry per CDR3 protein. The data contain about 1.8 million distinct CDR3 sequences, 40% to 55% of them seen just once; the ten biggest clones take up approximately 2.1%. The sequenced sample was blood. The receptors shown here come from a woman aged 40 to 55 in good health.

This clonotype was detected a few times. This chain joins TRBV6-5 and TRBJ2-6; D unclear. Per the germline V gene, CDR1 is MNHEY and CDR2 is SVGAGI. Trimming pared 0 bases from V and 0 bases from J, leaving 15 bases between. There are 19 residues in the CDR3. The CDR3 loop reads CASSYSSGFLSSGANVLTF. DNA for the CDR3: TGTGCCAGCAGTTACTCGTCCGGGTTCCTAAGCTCTGGGGCCAACGTCCTGACTTTC.

The chain couples TRBV9 to TRBJ2-5; 8 nucleotides agree with TRBD2. CDR1 SGDLS and CDR2 YYNGEE come from the germline V gene. The V and J ends lost 0 bases and 11 bases, in that order; junction bases with no gene match: 18. This CDR3 has 17 residues. In nucleotides, the CDR3 is TGTGCCAGCAGCGTAGAAGGCCTAGCGGGCTCCTACAATGAGCAGTACTTC. Encoded protein: CASSVEGLAGSYNEQYF.

The chain joins TRBV6-5 to TRBJ1-6; D perhaps matches TRBD1 (5 bases). This CDR3 spans 17 amino acids. The V gene's germline CDR1 is MNHEY and CDR2 SVGAGI. Trimming stripped 0 bases from V and 7 bases from J, with 16 bases between. CDR3 residues: CASSYSQSGTFNSPLHF. The CDR3 DNA reads TGTGCCAGCAGTTACTCCCAATCCGGGACCTTCAATTCACCCCTCCACTTT.

A few counts support this clonotype. This chain uses TRBV7-2 with TRBJ2-5; 7 positions agree with TRBD2. This CDR3 comprises 15 residues. Germline V gene data show CDR1 as SGHTA and CDR2 as FQGNSA. V lost 2 bases, J lost 2 bases, and 5 bases stayed unmatched. For the CDR3, the DNA is TGTGCCAGCAGCTTATCTAAGCGGGGACAAGAGACCCAGTACTTC. Protein: CASSLSKRGQETQYF.

This clonotype was seen a handful of times. This chain uses TRBV7-2 with TRBJ2-5, with D perhaps TRBD1 or TRBD2 (5 bases each). Germline CDR1 and CDR2: SGHTA and FQGNSA. The CDR3 contains 14 residues. Trimming cost V 5 bases and J 1 base, with 11 bases left between them. Here the CDR3 DNA reads TGTGCCAGCAGCATGGGACCGGGCCAAGAGACCCAGTACTTC. Translating gives CASSMGPGQETQYF.

The chain joins TRBV6-1 to TRBJ2-3; no clear D gene. Per germline, CDR1 MNHNS and CDR2 SASEGT. Trimming pared 2 bases from V and 1 base from J, leaving 4 bases between. The CDR3 covers 13 residues. The CDR3: CASSEQRTDTQYF. The CDR3 DNA reads TGTGCCAGCAGTGAACAGCGCACAGATACGCAGTATTTT.

The V gene is TRBV20-1, the J gene TRBJ2-1; 10 nucleotides align to TRBD1. The J segment lost 8 bases and the V segment lost 3 bases, leaving 7 bases of the junction unmatched. The CDR3 spans 14 residues. Germline CDR1 and CDR2: DFQATT and SNEGSKA (reference sequence). The CDR3 loop is CSARRDRGGYEQFF. The CDR3 DNA reads as TGCAGTGCTAGGAGGGACAGGGGAGGATATGAGCAGTTCTTC.

V usage is TRBV4-1 and J usage is TRBJ2-7, with 9 bases identical to TRBD2. Unmatched junction bases numbered 12, after V lost 3 bases and J lost 0 bases. The length of the CDR3 is 18 residues. The germline CDR1 and CDR2 sequences are MGHRA and YSYEKL. The CDR3 DNA reads TGCGCCAGCAGCCATCGCCCACTGACTAGCGGATCCTCCTACGAGCAGTACTTC. This codes for CASSHRPLTSGSSYEQYF.

The CDR3 bases are TGCGCCAGCAGCCAAGTATCGGGGGGCTCGAACAATGAGCAGTTCTTC. This sequence encodes CASSQVSGGSNNEQFF. J is TRBJ2-1 and V is TRBV4-3; TRBD2 might be the D (7 bases). Germline assignment: CDR1 LGHNA and CDR2 YSLEER. V was cut by 1 base and J by 5 bases, with 15 bases left in between. The CDR3 sequence is 16 residues long.

This chain links TRBV20-1 with TRBJ2-7, with D unresolved. Deletions cut 0 bases from V and 5 bases from J, with 11 bases between. Germline V CDR1 and CDR2: DFQATT, SNEGSKA (reference sequence). The CDR3 spans 13 residues. As DNA, the CDR3 is TGCAGTGCTAGAGATCCGGTGGGTCACGAGCAGTACTTC. It codes for CSARDPVGHEQYF.

This clonotype was observed a handful of times. The chain carries TRBV6-5 and TRBJ2-1; TRBD1 matches at 8 bases. The CDR3 is 20 residues long. Trimming cost V 0 bases and J 5 bases; bases outside gene matches: 18. Germline loops: CDR1 MNHEY, CDR2 SVGAGI. Here the CDR3 reads CASSYSFYKEGHRGNNEQFF. CDR3 sequence (DNA): TGTGCCAGCAGTTACTCGTTTTATAAAGAAGGACACAGGGGGAACAATGAGCAGTTCTTC.

J is TRBJ1-2 and V is TRBV27, with TRBD1 as a possible D gene (5 bases). Germline lookup yields CDR1 MNHEY and CDR2 SMNVEV (reference sequence). The CDR3 totals 15 residues. Trimming pared 2 bases from V and 4 bases from J, leaving 14 bases between. The DNA of the CDR3 is TGTGCCAGCAGTTTAAGTGTTGGGGGATCCTATGGCTACACCTTC. Translated, it gives CASSLSVGGSYGYTF.

This clonotype was seen a handful of times. The rearrangement joins TRBV10-3 to TRBJ2-1; no clear D. The CDR3 covers 18 residues. Germline CDR1 ENHRY, CDR2 SYGVKD. Trimming took off 4 bases at V and 5 bases at J, with 24 bases between the two ends. The CDR3 protein is CAISGSAKPTGENNEQFF. DNA for the CDR3: TGTGCCATCAGTGGAAGCGCTAAGCCGACGGGTGAGAACAATGAGCAGTTCTTC.

This clonotype occurred a few times. The J gene is TRBJ2-3, the V gene TRBV20-1, with D possibly being TRBD2 (5 bases). V was trimmed by 6 bases and J by 3 bases, leaving 13 bases between them. The CDR3 loop spans 13 amino acids. Germline V gives CDR1 DFQATT, CDR2 SNEGSKA (reference sequence). The CDR3 DNA reads TGCAGTGCGGAGGACTTACAAACAGATACGCAGTATTTT. Its translation is CSAEDLQTDTQYF.

The chain employs TRBV12-3 or TRBV12-4 and TRBJ2-3; possibly TRBD2 for D (7 bases). Trimming removed 5 bases at V and 5 bases at J, with 23 bases between. The CDR3 totals 17 residues. Here the CDR3 reads CASSQENGGPRGDTQYF. The CDR3, as DNA: TGTGCCAGCAGTCAGGAGAACGGGGGGCCTCGAGGAGATACGCAGTATTTT.

The chain joins TRBV12-3 or TRBV12-4 to TRBJ1-2; D gene ambiguous. CDR3 length equals 12 residues. Deletions cut 3 bases from V and 7 bases from J, with 9 bases between. CDR3 region: CASSLSLAGYTF. DNA for the CDR3: TGTGCCAGCAGTTTGTCCTTAGCTGGCTACACCTTC.

A few counts support this clonotype. The chain has TRBV5-1 and TRBJ1-1; D unresolved. Trimming took 0 bases from V and 0 from J, leaving 12 bases between them. The CDR3 has 16 amino acids. Germline-derived CDR1 and CDR2 are SGHRS and YFSETQ. For the CDR3, the DNA is TGCGCCAGCAGCTTGGGCGTGGGAGTTTTGAACACTGAAGCTTTCTTT. Its protein is CASSLGVGVLNTEAFF.

The chain has TRBV12-3 or TRBV12-4 and TRBJ1-6; the match to TRBD1 covers 8 bases. The CDR3 covers 15 residues. The trim removed 4 bases at V and 10 bases at J, leaving 9 bases unmatched. CDR3 region: CASSSRTGKGSPLHF. The CDR3 bases are TGTGCCAGCAGTTCCCGGACAGGGAAGGGGTCACCCCTCCACTTT.